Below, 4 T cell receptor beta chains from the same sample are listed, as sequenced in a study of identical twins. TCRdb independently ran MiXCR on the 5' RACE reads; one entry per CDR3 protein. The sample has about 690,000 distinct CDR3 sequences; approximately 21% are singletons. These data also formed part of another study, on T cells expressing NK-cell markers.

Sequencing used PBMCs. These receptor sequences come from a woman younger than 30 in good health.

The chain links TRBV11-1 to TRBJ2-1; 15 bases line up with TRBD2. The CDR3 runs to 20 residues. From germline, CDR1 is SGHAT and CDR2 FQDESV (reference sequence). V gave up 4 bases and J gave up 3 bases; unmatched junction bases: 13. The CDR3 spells CASSSSPGLAGGSIYNEQFF. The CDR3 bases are TGTGCCAGCAGCTCCTCTCCGGGACTAGCGGGAGGTTCAATCTACAATGAGCAGTTCTTC. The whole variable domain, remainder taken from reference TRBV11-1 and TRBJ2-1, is EAEVAQSPRYKITEKSQAVAFWCDPISGHATLYWYRQILGQGPELLVQFQDESVVDDSQLPKDRFSAERLKGVDSTLKIQPAELGDSAMYLCASSSSPGLAGGSIYNEQFFGPGTRLTVL.

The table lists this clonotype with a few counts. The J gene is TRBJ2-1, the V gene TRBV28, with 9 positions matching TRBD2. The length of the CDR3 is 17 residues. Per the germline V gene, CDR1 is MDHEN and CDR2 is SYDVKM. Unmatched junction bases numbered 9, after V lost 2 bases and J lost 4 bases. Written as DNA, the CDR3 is TGTGCCAGCAGTTTAGCGGGGGGGGCTAGCGGATACAATGAGCAGTTCTTC. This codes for CASSLAGGASGYNEQFF.

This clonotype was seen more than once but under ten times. The CDR3, as DNA: TGTGCCAGCAGTCCCACCCCCGGACAGGGGGCAAGGGGCTACGAGCAGTACTTC. Translated, it gives CASSPTPGQGARGYEQYF. The chain joins TRBV11-1 to TRBJ2-7; 11 bases fit TRBD1. V lost 6 bases and J lost 3; bases outside the gene matches: 16. CDR1 is SGHAT and CDR2 is FQDESV in the germline V gene (reference sequence). The CDR3 contains 18 residues.

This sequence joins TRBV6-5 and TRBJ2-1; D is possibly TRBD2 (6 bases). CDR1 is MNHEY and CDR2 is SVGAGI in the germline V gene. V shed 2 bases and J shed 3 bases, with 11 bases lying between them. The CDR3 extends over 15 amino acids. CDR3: CASSYGGTSYNEQFF. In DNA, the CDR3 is TGTGCCAGCAGTTACGGAGGGACCAGCTACAATGAGCAGTTCTTC.